The rows below give T cell receptor beta chains drawn from one sample of a study of spatial heterogeneity in lung cancer. Each CDR3 protein is one row after TCRdb ran MiXCR on the 5' RACE reads. Here the sample spans about 24,000 distinct CDR3 sequences, roughly 8.6% being singletons. The sequencing here drew on lung tumor tissue, taken at surgery. These receptors all come from a male donor with early-stage non-small cell lung cancer. The CDR3 runs from the conserved cysteine through the conserved F or W. Each record gives: clone size, J gene, D gene, V gene, CDR3 protein, CDR3 DNA. A D gene is named only where the DNA matches it firmly. Only some rows state a clone size, as once, few, many or a class for expanded clones.

many | TRBJ2-1 | . | TRBV24-1 | CATSEKGNEQFF | TGTGCCACCAGTGAGAAAGGGAACGAGCAGTTCTTC
medium-sized | TRBJ1-5 | . | TRBV6-4 | CASPGIPHRAQHF | TGTGCCAGTCCCGGGATACCTCACCGGGCCCAGCATTTT
many | TRBJ2-7 | . | TRBV18 | CASSPTGYEQYF | TGTGCCAGCTCCCCGACAGGTTACGAGCAGTACTTC
many | TRBJ2-3 | . | TRBV7-2 | CASSRTLREDTQYF | TGTGCCAGCAGCCGCACCCTGAGGGAGGATACGCAGTATTTT
many | TRBJ1-6 | TRBD1 | TRBV7-2 | CASSSQGQGINSPLHF | TGTGCCAGCAGCTCCCAGGGACAGGGGATTAATTCACCCCTCCACTTT
. | TRBJ2-7 | TRBD1 | TRBV7-2 | CASSLGQGSTYEQYF | TGTGCCAGCAGCTTAGGACAGGGATCTACCTACGAGCAGTACTTC
many | TRBJ1-5 | TRBD1 | TRBV20-1 | CSADRGGQPQHF | TGCAGTGCTGACAGGGGCGGTCAGCCCCAGCATTTT
many | TRBJ1-6 | . | TRBV9 | CASSLDNSPLHF | TGTGCCAGCAGCCTCGATAATTCACCCCTCCACTTT
many | TRBJ2-3 | TRBD1 | TRBV11-2 | CASSPGTAADTQYF | TGTGCCAGCAGCCCCGGGACAGCGGCAGATACGCAGTATTTT
many | TRBJ2-3 | . | TRBV5-4 | CASSYWATDTQYF | TGTGCCAGCAGCTACTGGGCCACAGATACGCAGTATTTT
few | TRBJ2-7 | TRBD1 | TRBV20-1 | CSAPGGYEQYF | TGCAGTGCTCCAGGGGGCTACGAGCAGTACTTC
many | TRBJ2-7 | . | TRBV7-2 | CASSFTLGSYEQYF | TGTGCCAGCAGCTTTACCTTAGGATCCTACGAGCAGTACTTC
many | TRBJ2-2 | . | TRBV6-5 | CASSPSTGELFF | TGTGCCAGCAGTCCTTCCACCGGGGAGCTGTTTTTT
few | TRBJ1-1 | TRBD1 | TRBV4-2 | CASSQGRDRFTEAFF | TGTGCCAGCAGCCAAGGCCGGGACAGATTTACTGAAGCTTTCTTT
many | TRBJ2-7 | TRBD2 | TRBV10-3 | CAISVAGEDEQYF | TGTGCCATCAGTGTAGCGGGAGAGGACGAGCAGTACTTC
many | TRBJ1-4 | TRBD1 | TRBV4-3 | CASSQGQGPNEKLFF | TGCGCCAGCAGCCAAGGACAGGGGCCGAATGAAAAACTGTTTTTT
many | TRBJ2-1 | . | TRBV7-9 | CASSLEFNEQFF | TGTGCCAGCAGCTTAGAGTTCAATGAGCAGTTCTTC
. | TRBJ2-1 | TRBD2 | TRBV7-9 | CASSPRGVAGYNEQFF | TGTGCCAGCAGCCCTCGCGGGGTAGCGGGATACAATGAGCAGTTCTTC
. | TRBJ2-3 | TRBD2 | TRBV10-3 | CAISDVTSGDTQYF | TGTGCCATCAGTGATGTGACTAGCGGAGATACGCAGTATTTT
many | TRBJ2-7 | . | TRBV5-6 | CASSTDSYEQYF | TGTGCCAGCAGCACCGACAGCTACGAGCAGTACTTC
few | TRBJ2-1 | TRBD1 | TRBV5-1 | CASTPRGQANNEQFF | TGCGCCAGCACCCCAAGGGGACAGGCCAACAATGAGCAGTTCTTC
. | TRBJ2-3 | . | TRBV18 | CASSPPAVPPDTQYF | TGTGCCAGCTCACCACCGGCTGTCCCCCCAGATACGCAGTATTTT
many | TRBJ1-5 | . | TRBV28 | CASFFGTAGLNQPQHF | TGTGCCAGCTTTTTCGGGACGGCCGGACTCAATCAGCCCCAGCATTTT
. | TRBJ1-6 | . | TRBV6-2/TRBV6-3 | CASSYRWQGDSPLHF | TGTGCCAGCAGTTACCGATGGCAGGGAGATTCACCCCTCCACTTT
. | TRBJ2-2 | TRBD2 | TRBV20-1 | CSAFKRGPDTGELFF | TGCAGTGCATTTAAGCGGGGCCCCGACACCGGGGAGCTGTTTTTT
few | TRBJ2-7 | TRBD2 | TRBV28 | CASSLAGGRTSYEQYF | TGTGCCAGCAGTTTGGCGGGAGGACGGACCTCCTACGAGCAGTACTTC
many | TRBJ2-3 | . | TRBV24-1 | CATSDLGESSTDTQYF | TGTGCCACCAGTGATTTGGGAGAGTCTAGCACAGATACGCAGTATTTT
many | TRBJ2-5 | TRBD2 | TRBV5-1 | CASSIGTSGEETQYF | TGCGCCAGCAGCATAGGGACTAGCGGGGAAGAGACCCAGTACTTC
. | TRBJ2-2 | . | TRBV15 | CATSRVGGVNTGELFF | TGTGCCACCAGCAGAGTCGGCGGGGTGAACACCGGGGAGCTGTTTTTT
many | TRBJ1-3 | . | TRBV28 | CASSLVPGENTIYF | TGTGCCAGCAGTTTAGTACCGGGGGAAAACACCATATATTTT
many | TRBJ2-5 | TRBD2 | TRBV6-6 | CASSYSSGGAEETQYF | TGTGCCAGCAGTTACTCTAGCGGGGGGGCCGAGGAGACCCAGTACTTC